This is a list of T cell receptor beta chains from one sample in a study of cytomegalovirus exposure and HLA in healthy donors. The protocol was immunoSEQ multiplex PCR, while the TCRdb copy is restricted to in-frame clones and leaves out a portion. The table includes over 85,000 clones, roughly 90% detected once. The sample taken for sequencing was PBMCs. These receptors were taken from a woman aged 25 to 39 in good health and CMV-seropositive. Both conserved end residues are part of each CDR3. Fields, in order: V gene, D gene, J gene, clone size, CDR3 DNA, CDR3 protein. A D gene is named only where the DNA matches it firmly. Not all rows give a size; the values are once, few, many and, for expanded clones, a class.

TRBV30,TRBD2,TRBJ2-5,few,TGTGCCTGGACGAGGACTAGCGAGGGAGAGACCCAGTACTTC,CAWTRTSEGETQYF
TRBV9,TRBD1,TRBJ1-6,-,TGTGCCAGCAGCGGAACAGGGGACTCACCCCTCCACTTT,CASSGTGDSPLHF
TRBV10-2,-,TRBJ2-1,-,TGCGCCAGCAGTGCCTCGGGGAGCTCCTACAATGAGCAGTTCTTC,CASSASGSSYNEQFF
TRBV19,-,TRBJ2-5,-,TGTGCCAGTAGTGTCGGACTGCAAGAGACCCAGTACTTC,CASSVGLQETQYF
TRBV28,TRBD2,TRBJ2-1,-,TGTGCCAGCAGACCTGGCGGGAGGACGGCCAATGAGCAGTTCTTC,CASRPGGRTANEQFF
TRBV19,TRBD1,TRBJ2-7,once,TGTGCCAGTAGTGTGACAGGGTCCACGATTGACTCCGAGCAGTACTTC,CASSVTGSTIDSEQYF
TRBV7-2,-,TRBJ2-1,-,TGTGCCAGCAGCTTAGGGGCGCGAAATGAGCAGTTCTTC,CASSLGARNEQFF
TRBV29-1,-,TRBJ1-1,-,TGCAGCGTTGTCTTGAGGCTGAACACTGAAGCTTTCTTT,CSVVLRLNTEAFF
TRBV9,TRBD1,TRBJ2-5,-,TGTGCCAGCAGCGTAGGGGACAGGGGACAAGAGACCCAGTACTTC,CASSVGDRGQETQYF
TRBV7-2,-,TRBJ1-5,-,TGTGCCAGCCCCCCGTGGCAGTTTGATCAGCCCCAGCATTTT,CASPPWQFDQPQHF
TRBV7-6,-,TRBJ2-1,-,TGTGCCAGCAGCTTAGAGATAGCGGAGAATGAGCAGTTCTTC,CASSLEIAENEQFF
TRBV28,-,TRBJ2-5,-,TGTGCCAGCAGTCCTAGGGGCTCCAGGGTGGAGACCCAGTACTTC,CASSPRGSRVETQYF
TRBV6-1,TRBD1,TRBJ2-1,-,TGTGCCAGCAGTGAACAGCCGGGACAGAGGAGAAATGAGCAGTTCTTC,CASSEQPGQRRNEQFF
TRBV7-2,TRBD1,TRBJ2-5,-,TGTGCCAGCAGCTCGGACAGGGGTAGAGGGGAGACCCAGTACTTC,CASSSDRGRGETQYF
TRBV29-1,-,TRBJ2-3,-,TGCAGCGTTGACTTCCGTGACAGTCCAGATACGCAGTATTTT,CSVDFRDSPDTQYF
TRBV27,TRBD1,TRBJ2-1,-,TGTGCCAGCAGTGGGGGGACAGGCCGTGGGAGCTCCTACAATGAGCAGTTCTTC,CASSGGTGRGSSYNEQFF
TRBV19,TRBD1,TRBJ1-1,-,TGTGCCAGTAGTCCCCGGGACAGCATGAACACTGAAGCTTTCTTT,CASSPRDSMNTEAFF
TRBV11-1,TRBD2,TRBJ2-7,-,TGTGCCAGCAGCTTGGGACTAGCGGGGGCCTACGAGCAGTACTTC,CASSLGLAGAYEQYF
TRBV5-6,TRBD1,TRBJ1-2,-,TGTGCCAGCAGACTGGACAGGGGTTCTGGCGGCTACACCTTC,CASRLDRGSGGYTF
TRBV4-2,TRBD1,TRBJ2-7,-,TGTGCCAGCAGCCAAGAAGCCGGGACAGGGGGCAACGAGCAGTACTTC,CASSQEAGTGGNEQYF
TRBV5-5,-,TRBJ2-7,-,TGTGCCAGCAGCTTGGCCGTGGCAGTTGGCGAGCAGTACTTC,CASSLAVAVGEQYF
TRBV6-4,-,TRBJ1-3,-,TGTGCCAGCAGTGACTCCGGGGTCCGGGCAGGAAACACCATATATTTT,CASSDSGVRAGNTIYF
TRBV9,-,TRBJ1-1,-,TGTGCCAGCAGCGTAATCTCCGACACTGAAGCTTTCTTT,CASSVISDTEAFF
TRBV11-2,-,TRBJ2-6,-,TGTGCCAGCAGCCGCGAAGGAGCGGCTGGGGCCAACGTCCTGACTTTC,CASSREGAAGANVLTF
TRBV7-2,-,TRBJ2-2,once,TGTGCCAGCAGCTTACGGGGGTACACCGGGGAGCTGTTTTTT,CASSLRGYTGELFF
TRBV15,-,TRBJ1-1,-,TGTGCCACCAGCAGAGCCCTCACCCCCGGTGGGGGCAAAAACACTGAAGCTTTCTTT,CATSRALTPGGGKNTEAFF
TRBV4-1,-,TRBJ2-7,once,TGCGCCAGCAGCCAAGATGACTACTCCTACGAGCAGTACTTC,CASSQDDYSYEQYF
TRBV4-1,-,TRBJ1-5,-,TGCGCCAGCAGCCAAGCGCCGGGTTTGGTCAATCAGCCCCAGCATTTT,CASSQAPGLVNQPQHF
TRBV11-1,-,TRBJ2-5,-,TGTGCCAGCAGCCAAGACGGAGAAGAAGAGACCCAGTACTTC,CASSQDGEEETQYF
TRBV30,TRBD1,TRBJ1-1,-,TGTGCCTGGAGTCCTAAGACAGGGTCGAGAACTGAAGCTTTCTTT,CAWSPKTGSRTEAFF
TRBV6-6,-,TRBJ1-1,-,TGTGCCAGCGACAGTACGAACACTGAAGCTTTCTTT,CASDSTNTEAFF
TRBV18,TRBD1,TRBJ2-7,-,TGTGCCAGCTCACCTTTCCGGGACAGGGGTTACGAGCAGTACTTC,CASSPFRDRGYEQYF
TRBV4-2,-,TRBJ2-1,-,TGTGCCAGCAGCCAAGCAAGCCGCCGCCCCTACAATGAGCAGTTCTTC,CASSQASRRPYNEQFF
TRBV5-1,TRBD2,TRBJ2-3,-,TGCGCCAGCCGACCCCGGGGGGGGGCCACAGATACGCAGTATTTT,CASRPRGGATDTQYF
TRBV4-3,-,TRBJ1-5,-,TGCGCCAGCAGCCAAGATCGTAACAGGAATCAGCCCCAGCATTTT,CASSQDRNRNQPQHF
TRBV2,-,TRBJ1-1,-,TGTGCCAGCAGTGAGGTCAGGGGAAACACTGAAGCTTTCTTT,CASSEVRGNTEAFF
TRBV6-1,-,TRBJ2-7,-,TGTGCCAGCAGTTCGGGGGGGACAGATAGCTACGAGCAGTACTTC,CASSSGGTDSYEQYF
TRBV2,-,TRBJ2-4,-,TGTGCCAGCGCGGGAAGCGAAAACATTCAGTACTTC,CASAGSENIQYF
TRBV9,-,TRBJ2-2,-,TGTGCCAGCAGCTCAACAGGGTGGGGCGGGGAGCTGTTTTTT,CASSSTGWGGELFF
TRBV11-2,-,TRBJ2-1,-,TGTGCCAGCAGCCGAAGCCGGGCAGGGGATAATGAGCAGTTCTTC,CASSRSRAGDNEQFF
TRBV7-8,-,TRBJ1-3,-,TGTGCCAGCAGCGAGAGCGGGGGATCTGGAAACACCATATATTTT,CASSESGGSGNTIYF
TRBV4-3,-,TRBJ2-6,medium-sized,TGCGCCAGCAGCCAAGACACAGGGTCTGGGGCCAACGTCCTGACTTTC,CASSQDTGSGANVLTF
TRBV11-2,TRBD2,TRBJ2-5,-,TGTGCCAGCAGCTTAGCGGGCGGGAGGCGTGAGACCCAGTACTTC,CASSLAGGRRETQYF
TRBV29-1,-,TRBJ1-2,-,TGCAGCGACAGTTATGGCTACACCTTC,CSDSYGYTF